Many counts were recorded for the clone carrying this T cell receptor beta chain. Its antigen remains unknown. Naive CD8 T cells, phenotype CD8+CD4-CCR7+CD45RA+, were sorted. Preparation methods for the bulk TCR libraries were those previously described, with listed TCR primers. In TCRdb, the PCR reads were re-called with MiXCR into one record per CDR3 protein. The sample lists some 65,000 distinct CDR3 sequences; about a fifth were seen once. This entry belongs to a study of molecular identifiers for immune sequencing clone quantification. Study-wide points: Spiked Jurkat TCR RNA equivalent to one cell was reportedly detectable in about a million naive cells.

There are 13 residues in the CDR3. Trimming removed 0 bases at V and 10 bases at J, with 13 bases between. Germline V gives CDR1 MNHEY, CDR2 SVGEGT. The sequence came from a human donor in good health. Some libraries in this study had Jurkat cell RNA spiked in. The sequencing sample was made of naive CD8+ T cells from blood, with Jurkat cell RNA spiked in. Subset in this sample: FACS-sorted CD8+CD4-CCR7+CD45RA+ naive T cells. The rearrangement uses TRBV6-2 or TRBV6-3 and TRBJ2-7; D is unresolved. CDR3 in amino acids: CASSYSAAGRQYF. Written as DNA, the CDR3 is TGTGCCAGCAGTTACTCGGCGGCAGGCCGTCAGTACTTC.